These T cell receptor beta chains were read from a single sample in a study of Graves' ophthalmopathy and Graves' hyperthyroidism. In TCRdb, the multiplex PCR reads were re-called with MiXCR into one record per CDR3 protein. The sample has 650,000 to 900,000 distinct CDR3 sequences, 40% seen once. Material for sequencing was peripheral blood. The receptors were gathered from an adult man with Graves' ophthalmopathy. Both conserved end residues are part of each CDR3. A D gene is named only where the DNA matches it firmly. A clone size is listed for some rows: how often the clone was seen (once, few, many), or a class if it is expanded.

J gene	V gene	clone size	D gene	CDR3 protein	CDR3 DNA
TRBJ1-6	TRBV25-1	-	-	CAGSRGSNNSPLHF	TGTGCTGGGTCAAGAGGGAGTAATAATTCACCCCTCCACTTT
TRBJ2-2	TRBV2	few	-	CASREGPMNTGELFF	TGTGCCAGCAGAGAGGGACCAATGAACACCGGGGAGCTGTTTTTT
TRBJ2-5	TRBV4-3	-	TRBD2	CASSQETSLETQYF	TGCGCCAGCAGCCAAGAGACTAGCTTGGAGACCCAGTACTTC
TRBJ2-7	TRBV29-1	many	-	CSVAEGSYEQYF	TGCAGCGTTGCGGAGGGCAGCTACGAGCAGTACTTC
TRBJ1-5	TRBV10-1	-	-	CASRVSRVNQPQHF	TGCGCCAGCAGAGTAAGCAGGGTCAATCAGCCCCAGCATTTT
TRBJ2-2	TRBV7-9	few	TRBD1	CASSPRQGRYTGELFF	TGTGCCAGCAGCCCTAGACAGGGGCGATACACCGGGGAGCTGTTTTTT
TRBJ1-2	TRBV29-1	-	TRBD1	CSVEVGDRGIYGYTF	TGCAGCGTTGAAGTTGGGGACAGGGGAATATATGGCTACACCTTC
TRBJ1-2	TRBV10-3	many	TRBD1	CAISDSGTGVGYTF	TGTGCCATCAGTGACTCCGGGACAGGGGTCGGCTACACCTTC
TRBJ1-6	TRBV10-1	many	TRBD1	CASSEDRGSPLHF	TGCGCCAGCAGTGAGGACAGGGGTTCACCCCTCCACTTT
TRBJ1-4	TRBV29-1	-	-	CSVGGANEKLFF	TGCAGCGTTGGGGGGGCTAATGAAAAACTGTTTTTT
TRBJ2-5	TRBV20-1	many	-	CSASRQQETQYF	TGCAGTGCTAGTAGACAGCAAGAGACCCAGTACTTC
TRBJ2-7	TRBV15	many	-	CATSRFGQNYEQYF	TGTGCCACCAGCAGATTCGGACAGAACTACGAGCAGTACTTC
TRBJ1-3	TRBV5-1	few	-	CASSLAGPSSGNTIYF	TGCGCCAGCAGCTTAGCCGGGCCGAGCTCTGGAAACACCATATATTTT
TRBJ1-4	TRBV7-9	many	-	CASSLVGRQQATNEKLFF	TGTGCCAGCAGCTTAGTTGGGCGGCAGCAGGCAACTAATGAAAAACTGTTTTTT
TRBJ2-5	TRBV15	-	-	CATSSLDVLRTQYF	TGTGCCACCAGCAGCTTGGACGTCCTTCGGACCCAGTACTTC
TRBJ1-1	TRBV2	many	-	CASNRLGNTEAFF	TGTGCCAGCAATCGGTTAGGGAACACTGAAGCTTTCTTT
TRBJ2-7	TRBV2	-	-	CASASTRGGKQYF	TGTGCCAGCGCTTCCACCAGGGGTGGAAAGCAGTACTTC
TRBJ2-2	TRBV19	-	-	CASSAREPNTGELFF	TGTGCCAGTAGTGCCAGGGAACCGAACACCGGGGAGCTGTTTTTT
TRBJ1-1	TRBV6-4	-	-	CASTGSGGNTEAFF	TGTGCCAGCACAGGATCGGGAGGGAACACTGAAGCTTTCTTT
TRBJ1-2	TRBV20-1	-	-	CSGRDRGWTNYGYTF	TGCAGTGGTAGAGATCGGGGTTGGACTAACTATGGCTACACCTTC
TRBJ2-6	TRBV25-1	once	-	CASSFGPGANVLTF	TGTGCCAGCAGTTTTGGTCCTGGGGCCAACGTCCTGACTTTC
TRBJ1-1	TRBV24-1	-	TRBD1	CASRIGQGAWDATEAFF	TGTGCCAGCAGGATTGGACAGGGGGCGTGGGACGCCACTGAAGCTTTCTTT
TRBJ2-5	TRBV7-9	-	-	CASSYGVGTQYF	TGTGCCAGCAGTTACGGGGTTGGGACCCAGTACTTC
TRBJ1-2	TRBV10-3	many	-	CAISESRGSGYTF	TGTGCCATCAGTGAGTCAAGGGGATCTGGCTACACCTTC
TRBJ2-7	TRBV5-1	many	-	CASSPALYEQYF	TGCGCCAGCAGCCCAGCCCTTTACGAGCAGTACTTC
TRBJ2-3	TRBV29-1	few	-	CSFLGGTDTQYF	TGCAGCTTCCTAGGGGGAACAGATACGCAGTATTTT
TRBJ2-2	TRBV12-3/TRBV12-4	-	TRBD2	CASSGGTSGGTFGELFF	TGTGCCAGCAGTGGGGGGACTAGCGGGGGGACGTTCGGGGAGCTGTTTTTT
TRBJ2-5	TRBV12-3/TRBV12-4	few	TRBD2	CASSSSGTSGIGRAQYF	TGTGCCAGCAGTTCATCCGGGACTAGCGGGATTGGTCGAGCCCAGTACTTC
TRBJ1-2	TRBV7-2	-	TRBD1	CARGTGDGYGYTF	TGTGCCAGGGGGACAGGGGACGGCTATGGCTACACCTTC
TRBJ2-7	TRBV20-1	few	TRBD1	CSVHRDRDYEQYF	TGCAGTGTACACCGGGACAGGGACTACGAGCAGTACTTC
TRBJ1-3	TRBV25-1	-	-	CASSEGLHSGNTIYF	TGTGCCAGCAGTGAAGGGCTCCACTCTGGAAACACCATATATTTT
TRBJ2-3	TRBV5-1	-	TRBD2	CASSALAGDTDTQYF	TGCGCCAGCAGCGCACTTGCGGGGGACACAGATACGCAGTATTTT
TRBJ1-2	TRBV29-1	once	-	CSVDRGEGGYTF	TGCAGCGTAGATCGGGGGGAGGGTGGCTACACCTTC
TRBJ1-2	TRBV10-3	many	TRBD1	CAIRGQGSGNYGYTF	TGTGCCATCAGGGGACAGGGATCGGGTAACTATGGCTACACCTTC
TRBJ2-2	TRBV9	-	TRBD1	CASSATGYNTGELFF	TGTGCCAGCAGCGCGACAGGGTACAACACCGGGGAGCTGTTTTTT
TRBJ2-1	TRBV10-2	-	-	CASSESGLSAYNEQFF	TGCGCCAGCAGTGAGTCGGGTCTAAGCGCCTACAATGAGCAGTTCTTC
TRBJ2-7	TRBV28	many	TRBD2	CASKSGTSGRGEQYF	TGTGCCAGCAAATCCGGGACTAGCGGGAGAGGCGAGCAGTACTTC
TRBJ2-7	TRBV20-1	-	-	CSVRDTATRQYF	TGCAGTGTACGGGACACGGCTACGAGGCAGTACTTC
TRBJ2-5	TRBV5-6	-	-	CASSRGRGYAYRETQYF	TGTGCCAGCAGCCGGGGCCGGGGGTATGCCTATAGAGAGACCCAGTACTTC
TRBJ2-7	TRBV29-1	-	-	CSVGQAGHEQYF	TGCAGCGTCGGACAGGCGGGGCACGAGCAGTACTTC
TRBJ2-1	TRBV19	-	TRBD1	CASSIGTGDDNEQFF	TGTGCCAGTAGTATCGGGACAGGGGATGACAATGAGCAGTTCTTC
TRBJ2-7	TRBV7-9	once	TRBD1	CASSLGGTAGEQYF	TGTGCCAGCAGCTTAGGGGGGACAGCTGGCGAGCAGTACTTC
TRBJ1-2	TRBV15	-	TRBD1	CATSRDWGTAYGYTF	TGTGCCACCAGCAGAGATTGGGGGACAGCCTATGGCTACACCTTC
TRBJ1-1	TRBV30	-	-	CAWSGEVNTEAFF	TGTGCCTGGAGTGGGGAGGTGAACACTGAAGCTTTCTTT
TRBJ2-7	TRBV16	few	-	CASSQSRGVKEQYF	TGTGCCAGCAGCCAATCTAGGGGTGTAAAGGAGCAGTACTTC
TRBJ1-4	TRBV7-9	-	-	CASSLEGFVNEKLFF	TGTGCCAGCAGCTTAGAGGGTTTTGTTAATGAAAAACTGTTTTTT
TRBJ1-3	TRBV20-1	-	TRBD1	CSAIEGGDGNTTYF	TGCAGTGCTATCGAAGGGGGCGACGGAAACACCACATATTTT
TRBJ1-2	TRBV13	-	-	CASSLRLPQGTNYGYTF	TGTGCCAGCAGCTTAAGATTACCACAGGGCACTAACTATGGCTACACCTTC
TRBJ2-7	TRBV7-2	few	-	CASSHSVRQSLNEQYF	TGTGCCAGCAGCCATTCCGTGAGACAGAGCCTGAACGAGCAGTACTTC
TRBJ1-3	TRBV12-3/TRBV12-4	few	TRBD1	CASSQGQGDTIYF	TGTGCCAGCAGCCAGGGACAGGGGGACACCATATATTTT